This TCR beta chain appears in the sequencing data of a study of blood T cell repertoires in COVID-19. Looking at the study overall: PBMCs, B-cell-depleted T cells, or T cells provided the cDNA or gDNA that made up the material.

Per the original data handling: Reference gene primer amplification yielded estimated nucleated cell counts. The assay was immunoSEQ multiplex PCR, and TCRdb's table has in-frame clones only and misses some. From that table come the V and J calls and clone size; the DNA was used to work out D and trimming. The data show about 100,000 clones, around 90% seen once. The sample holds a few counts of this clone. Other nucleotide sequences from this sample produce the same CDR3. Deletions cut 2 bases from V and 3 bases from J, with 8 bases between. Germline V CDR1 and CDR2: MNHNY, SVGAGI (reference sequence). The CDR3 sequence is 14 residues long.

This receptor was identified in a woman aged 45 to 65 with COVID-19, enrolled during active disease. The rearrangement joins TRBV6-6 to TRBJ1-5; D is unclear. The sample comprised peripheral blood. CDR3 bases: TGTGCCAGCAGTTACGCCGAGTCCAATCAGCCCCAGCATTTT. It specifies CASSYAESNQPQHF.